This T cell receptor (beta chain) was retrieved from a study of T cell responses to AZD1222 COVID-19 vaccine. This CDR3 has 14 residues. Germline CDR1 and CDR2: MDHEN and SYDVKM. V was clipped by 4 bases and J by 2 bases, with 11 bases between them. General study results and limits: Mapped onto spike, vaccine-associated CD4 TCRs spanned it and were dominant at 160-218 and 743-854. Vaccination with two AZD1222 doses was followed by a rise in Spike-specific TCR breadth and depth.

Here immunoSEQ multiplex PCR was the method, and the copy in TCRdb shows in-frame clones only, minus some. The sample records some 130,000 clones, approximately 92% being singletons. Whether given at about 4 or about 12 weeks, second doses were pooled. A word on this clone: Its specificity is not known.

Sequencing used peripheral blood, obtained 28 days after the second AZD1222 dose. The rearrangement joins TRBV28 to TRBJ1-1, with a tentative D call TRBD1 (5 bases). The sequence was collected from an adult who received the AZD1222 COVID-19 vaccine. The CDR3 reads CASSSPGDNTEAFF. DNA of the CDR3: TGTGCCAGCAGTTCCCCGGGGGACAACACTGAAGCTTTCTTT.